This TCR beta chain was sequenced in a study of OX40 agonist ivuxolimab in advanced cancers. Concerning the study at large: The costimulatory receptor OX40 (CD134) was targeted by ivuxolimab, a fully human IgG2 agonistic monoclonal antibody. Intravenous ivuxolimab was administered to patients every 2 weeks at six dose levels: 0.01, 0.1, 0.3, 1.5, 3 and 10 mg/kg. Among the roughly 52 dose-escalation patients, roughly 20 had hepatocellular carcinoma, 15 or so melanoma, 9 renal cell carcinoma and 9 head and neck cancer. In the dose-escalation cohort, more than 80% of patients were male, and the mean age was 60 years with a range of roughly 20 to 80. Patients were allowed to have had prior anti-PD-1, anti-PD-L1 or anti-CTLA-4 therapy, and around two fifths of the dose-escalation patients had been treated with checkpoint inhibitors. Three dose-escalation patients achieved partial responses, one with hepatocellular carcinoma and two with cutaneous melanoma. The purpose of peripheral TCRbeta sequencing was to test whether ivuxolimab changed TCR sequence diversity and led to clonal T-cell expansion. The monotherapy dose-escalation portion (N ≈ 50 patients) of the phase I ivuxolimab trial is reported in the paper. What the work shows at the level of the full study, not this receptor alone: Partial responders in the 0.1-3.0 mg/kg groups had among the lowest normalized peripheral clonal expansion, especially among CD8+ T cells. On average, CD8+ T cells showed more expanded clones than CD4+ T cells after ivuxolimab. Low levels of normalized T-cell clonal expansion were also shown by some nonresponding patients. At doses from 0.1 to 3.0 mg/kg, clonal expansion was seen in both CD4+ and CD8+ blood T cells between baseline and week 6. Which antigens the clonally expanded peripheral T cells were specific for was not determined.

Trimming takes 3 bases from V and 6 bases from J, and the germline ends sit 17 bases apart. The CDR3 runs 16 residues from the cysteine to the phenylalanine. CDR3 DNA is the only sequence kept; it has 48 bases, read in frame from the first base. Sequences ENHRY (CDR1) and SYGVKD (CDR2) are obtained from the germline V gene. The trial excluded patients who had a history of autoimmune disease or were on systemic immunosuppression. Peripheral blood for TCR sequencing was collected from all dose cohorts at baseline, on cycle 4 day 1, and on cycle 7 day 1. Samples were obtained from an open-label, multicenter, first-in-human phase I dose-escalation trial of ivuxolimab. Adults with locally advanced or metastatic head and neck squamous cell, hepatocellular, melanoma or renal cell carcinoma were enrolled in the trial. Before TCR sequencing, CD4+ T cells and CD8+ T cells were sorted from peripheral blood as separate populations.

As to this clone: Its antigen target is currently unknown. No base quality information exists; no much larger clone differs at one position.

Genomic DNA was isolated from the sorted cells so that the TCRbeta CDR3 region could be sequenced. The immunoSEQ Assay was used to sequence the TCRbeta CDR3 regions. What TCRdb holds here is the immuneACCESS table cut down to in-frame rearrangements. Part of the clones is not present; checked against another copy, under half of the missing clones reflect an unresolved V gene, and the others are unexplained. Counted in this sample were about 66,000 clones; roughly 87% of them appeared once. The ten largest clones add up to under 3.5% of the sample. Here the sequenced sample was CD4+ or CD8+ T cells sorted from blood, taken in a trial of the OX40 agonist ivuxolimab. The V gene is TRBV10-3 and the J gene is TRBJ2-2; no D segment can be confidently identified. This clonotype originated in an adult with an advanced solid tumor such as melanoma, head and neck, liver or kidney cancer. Read as DNA, the sequence is TGTGCCATCAGTGATACCCACCCTGGGCGCCCCGGGGAGCTGTTTTTT. Translated, it reads CAISDTHPGRPGELFF.